Presented here are 21 T cell receptor beta chains from one specimen sequenced in a study of cytotoxic CD8 clonotypes in ibrutinib-treated CLL listed by TCRdb under 2021. Library preparation used the immunoSEQ multiplex PCR assay. This immuneACCESS table, as held by TCRdb, lists in-frame sequences with V and J called but not all clones. Of the missing ones, under half trace to an unresolved V gene in checked studies; the others have no known cause. Recorded for this sample are 35,000 or so clones; 60% to 80% of them occurred a single time. Of the sample, 25% to 35% falls within the top ten clones. Sequencing was performed on PBMCs, taken before ibrutinib treatment. The receptors come from a human donor with chronic lymphocytic leukemia.

The chain carries TRBV19 and TRBJ2-5; D is uncertain. V lost 10 bases to trimming and J lost 1 base, with 13 bases between them. From germline, CDR1 is LNHDA and CDR2 SQIVND (reference sequence). CDR3 size: 13 residues. In nucleotides, the CDR3 is TGTGCCACAGCTTCGACACTCCAAGAGACCCAGTACTTC. Translated, it gives CATASTLQETQYF. Filled out from reference TRBV19 and TRBJ2-5, the complete variable domain reads DGGITQSPKYLFRKEGQNVTLSCEQNLNHDAMYWYRQDPGQGLRLIYYSQIVNDFQKGDIAEGYSVSREKKESFPLTVTSAQKNPTAFYLCATASTLQETQYFGPGTRLLVL.

The genes are TRBV2 and TRBJ2-5; possibly TRBD2 for D (6 bases). Trimming shortened V by 8 bases and J by 1 base, and 11 bases separated the two germline ends. From germline, CDR1 is SNHLY and CDR2 FYNNEI. The CDR3 contains 13 residues. The CDR3 loop is CASPRDFQETQYF. The CDR3 bases are TGTGCCAGCCCCCGGGACTTCCAAGAGACCCAGTACTTC. Using reference TRBV2 and TRBJ2-5 for the parts outside the CDR3, the full variable domain is EPEVTQTPSHQVTQMGQEVILRCVPISNHLYFYWYRQILGQKVEFLVSFYNNEISEKSEIFDDQFSVERPDGSNFTLKIRSTKLEDSAMYFCASPRDFQETQYFGPGTRLLVL.

This clone came up a few times. V gene TRBV10-3 combines with J gene TRBJ1-5; D may be TRBD1 (6 bases). Trimming removed 4 bases at V and 7 bases at J, with 8 bases between. The CDR3 is made up of 12 amino acids. The V gene's germline CDR1 is ENHRY and CDR2 SYGVKD. DNA for the CDR3: TGTGCCATCAGTGCGGGGGGCCAGCCCCAGCATTTT. This codes for CAISAGGQPQHF.

V usage is TRBV9 and J usage is TRBJ2-5; D not resolved. The germline CDR1 and CDR2 sequences are SGDLS and YYNGEE. The CDR3 is 16 residues long. V dropped 0 bases and J dropped 0 bases, with 12 bases sitting between them. The CDR3 loop reads CASSVGVRSNQETQYF. The CDR3 nucleotides read TGTGCCAGCAGCGTAGGTGTTCGGTCAAACCAAGAGACCCAGTACTTC.

The rearrangement uses TRBV27 and TRBJ2-3; 8 bases match TRBD2. This CDR3 is built from 14 residues. Germline CDR1 and CDR2: MNHEY and SMNVEV (reference sequence). V was pared by 6 bases and J by 7 bases, with 9 bases of the junction left unmatched. The CDR3 DNA is TGTGCCAGCAGCAAAGCGGGGGAGGTGCATACGCAGTATTTT. Protein sequence: CASSKAGEVHTQYF.

V gene TRBV11-3 combines with J gene TRBJ2-6, with D hard to call. CDR1 is SGHNT and CDR2 is YENEEA in the germline V gene. V lost 5 bases and J 9 bases, leaving 5 bases between the germline ends. The CDR3 runs 11 residues. CDR3: CASSAFNVLTF. The CDR3 DNA sequence: TGTGCCAGCAGCGCGTTCAACGTCCTGACTTTC.

This chain connects TRBV19 to TRBJ2-1; D remains unclear. Germline loops: CDR1 LNHDA, CDR2 SQIVND (reference sequence). Trimming took 6 bases from V and 4 from J, leaving 16 bases between them. This CDR3 spans 15 amino acids. In DNA, the CDR3 is TGTGCCAGTAGCCCGCCCGACTTAGATTACAATGAGCAGTTCTTC. Its translation is CASSPPDLDYNEQFF. The variable domain in full, completed from reference TRBV19 and TRBJ2-1, reads DGGITQSPKYLFRKEGQNVTLSCEQNLNHDAMYWYRQDPGQGLRLIYYSQIVNDFQKGDIAEGYSVSREKKESFPLTVTSAQKNPTAFYLCASSPPDLDYNEQFFGPGTRLTVL.

The chain recombines TRBV28 with TRBJ1-1, with D unclear. This CDR3 contains 12 residues. Germline-derived CDR1 and CDR2 are MDHEN and SYDVKM. Between the trimmed V and J ends, which lost 5 bases and 3 bases, there was a span of 7 bases. This CDR3 reads CASSKWDTEAFF. DNA of the CDR3: TGTGCCAGCAGTAAATGGGACACTGAAGCTTTCTTT.

V gene TRBV19 combines with J gene TRBJ2-1, with 9 bases matching TRBD2. This CDR3 is built from 16 residues. The V segment lost 6 bases and the J segment 0 bases; nucleotides outside the gene matches: 6. CDR1 and CDR2 from the germline V gene are LNHDA and SQIVND (reference sequence). The CDR3 loop is CASSSIAGVSYNEQFF. The DNA of the CDR3 is TGTGCCAGTAGCAGCATAGCGGGAGTCTCCTACAATGAGCAGTTCTTC. The variable domain in full, completed from reference TRBV19 and TRBJ2-1, reads DGGITQSPKYLFRKEGQNVTLSCEQNLNHDAMYWYRQDPGQGLRLIYYSQIVNDFQKGDIAEGYSVSREKKESFPLTVTSAQKNPTAFYLCASSSIAGVSYNEQFFGPGTRLTVL.

This clone was picked up a small number of times. The CDR3 is CASSVGTPTSTDTQYF. CDR3 DNA: TGCGCCAGCAGCGTTGGGACTCCAACTAGCACAGATACGCAGTATTTT. The rearrangement links TRBV5-1 to TRBJ2-3; D is perhaps TRBD2 (6 bases). V was shortened by 4 bases and J by 0 bases, with 15 bases between the two germline ends. The CDR3 is 16 amino acids. Germline V gives CDR1 SGHRS, CDR2 YFSETQ.

CDR3 region: CASSNPGQGRETQYF. The CDR3 bases are TGCGCCAGCAGCAATCCGGGACAGGGCCGGGAGACCCAGTACTTC. The chain joins TRBV5-1 to TRBJ2-5, with 9 bases identical to TRBD1. CDR3 length: 15 amino acids. The ends lost 4 bases at V and 5 bases at J; junction bases unmatched: 9. In germline, CDR1 is SGHRS, CDR2 YFSETQ. Together with reference TRBV5-1 and TRBJ2-5, the CDR3 gives the full variable domain: KAGVTQTPRYLIKTRGQQVTLSCSPISGHRSVSWYQQTPGQGLQFLFEYFSETQRNKGNFPGRFSGRQFSNSRSEMNVSTLELGDSALYLCASSNPGQGRETQYFGPGTRLLVL.

This clone is medium-sized in the sample. V gene TRBV5-1 combines with J gene TRBJ2-7; TRBD2 is a possible D gene (5 bases). The V end was cut by 6 bases, the J end by 9 bases, with 16 bases between. The CDR3 loop spans 12 amino acids. CDR1 is SGHRS and CDR2 is YFSETQ in the germline V gene. CDR3 in amino acids: CASNKPGMGQYF. The CDR3 coding sequence is TGCGCCAGCAACAAACCGGGGATGGGGCAGTACTTC.

A single count supports this clone. V usage is TRBV28 and J usage is TRBJ1-2; 7 bases are shared with TRBD1. The CDR3 has 12 residues. The junction had 13 bases not matched to a gene; V was cut back by 11 bases and J by 10 bases. Germline-derived CDR1 and CDR2 are MDHEN and SYDVKM. The chain's CDR3 is CARGRPQGDYTF. In DNA form, the CDR3 reads TGTGCCCGTGGGAGGCCCCAGGGGGACTACACCTTC.

This chain links TRBV5-1 with TRBJ2-3; 9 positions match TRBD2. This CDR3 comprises 17 residues. Germline CDR1 SGHRS, CDR2 YFSETQ. Trimming cost V 2 bases and J 0 bases; bases outside gene matches: 7. CDR3: CASSFVVAGGSTDTQYF. In DNA form, the CDR3 reads TGCGCCAGCAGCTTCGTGGTGGCGGGAGGGAGCACAGATACGCAGTATTTT.

V and J are TRBV28 and TRBJ1-2, with a tentative D call TRBD1 (5 bases). Germline CDR1 is MDHEN and CDR2 is SYDVKM. V gave up 3 bases and J gave up 3 bases, with 11 bases separating them. The CDR3 runs to 14 residues. CDR3 DNA: TGTGCCAGCAGTTTGGGTGACAGCTACTATGGCTACACCTTC. Translating gives CASSLGDSYYGYTF.

V usage is TRBV5-4 and J usage is TRBJ1-5; D is unresolved. Germline V gives CDR1 SGHNT, CDR2 YYREEE (reference sequence). The V end lost 2 bases, the J end lost 0 bases, and 9 bases lay between the germline ends. This CDR3 has 15 residues. CDR3 sequence (DNA): TGTGCCAGCAGCTTAGACCAGAATAGCAATCAGCCCCAGCATTTT. Protein sequence: CASSLDQNSNQPQHF.

The V call is TRBV7-5, the J call TRBJ2-3; the D call TRBD1 from the table was never checked on the DNA. TRBV7-5 is an annotated pseudogene. There are 12 residues in the CDR3. In DNA form, the CDR3 reads TGTGTCAGAACCGAAGGGGTGGATACGCAGTATTTT. Translated, it gives CVRTEGVDTQYF.

The chain employs TRBV2 and TRBJ1-4, with TRBD1 identical over 7 bases. The CDR3 extends over 14 amino acids. V shed 6 bases and J 5 bases; nucleotides not matched to a gene: 6. Germline values: CDR1 SNHLY, CDR2 FYNNEI. CDR3 loop: CASRVTGSNEKLFF. DNA of the CDR3: TGTGCCAGCAGGGTGACAGGGTCCAATGAAAAACTGTTTTTT.

This clone has only a few counts. The chain carries TRBV7-9 and TRBJ2-5; D remains ambiguous. V lost 1 base and J lost 4, with 7 bases in between. Germline assignment: CDR1 SEHNR and CDR2 FQNEAQ (reference sequence). The CDR3 consists of 13 residues. The CDR3 region has the DNA TGTGCCAGCAGCTTAGTGGCTACAGAGACCCAGTACTTC. Protein sequence: CASSLVATETQYF.

The chain has TRBV7-2 and TRBJ2-2; weak D call: TRBD2 (6 bases). The CDR3 contains 17 residues. Germline V gene data show CDR1 as SGHTA and CDR2 as FQGNSA. The V end was cut by 4 bases, the J end by 1 base, with 16 bases between. The CDR3 loop is CASSWGYTSLNTGELFF. The CDR3 DNA reads as TGTGCCAGCAGCTGGGGATATACTAGCTTGAACACCGGGGAGCTGTTTTTT.

The gene calls are TRBV10-3 and TRBJ2-6; 8 positions agree with TRBD1. With 7 bases clipped from V and 0 bases from J, the junction kept 8 bases outside the gene matches. CDR1 is ENHRY, CDR2 SYGVKD, per germline. The CDR3 contains 17 residues. The CDR3 is CAINPTGDTSGANVLTF. The DNA of the CDR3 is TGTGCCATCAACCCGACAGGGGACACCTCTGGGGCCAACGTCCTGACTTTC.